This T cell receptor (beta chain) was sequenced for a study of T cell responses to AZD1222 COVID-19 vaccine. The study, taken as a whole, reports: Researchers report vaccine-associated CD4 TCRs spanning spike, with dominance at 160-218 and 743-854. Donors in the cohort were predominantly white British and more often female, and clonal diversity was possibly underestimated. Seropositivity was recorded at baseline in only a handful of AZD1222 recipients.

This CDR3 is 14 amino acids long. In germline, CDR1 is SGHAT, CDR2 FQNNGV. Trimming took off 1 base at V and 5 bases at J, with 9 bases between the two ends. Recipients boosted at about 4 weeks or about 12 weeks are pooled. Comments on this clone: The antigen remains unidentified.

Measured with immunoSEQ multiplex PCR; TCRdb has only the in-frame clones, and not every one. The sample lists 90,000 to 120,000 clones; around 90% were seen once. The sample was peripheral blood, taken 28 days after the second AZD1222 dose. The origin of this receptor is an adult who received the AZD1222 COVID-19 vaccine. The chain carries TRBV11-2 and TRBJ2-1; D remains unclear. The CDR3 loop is CASSLVGANNEQFF. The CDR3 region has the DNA TGTGCCAGCAGCTTAGTGGGCGCTAACAATGAGCAGTTCTTC.